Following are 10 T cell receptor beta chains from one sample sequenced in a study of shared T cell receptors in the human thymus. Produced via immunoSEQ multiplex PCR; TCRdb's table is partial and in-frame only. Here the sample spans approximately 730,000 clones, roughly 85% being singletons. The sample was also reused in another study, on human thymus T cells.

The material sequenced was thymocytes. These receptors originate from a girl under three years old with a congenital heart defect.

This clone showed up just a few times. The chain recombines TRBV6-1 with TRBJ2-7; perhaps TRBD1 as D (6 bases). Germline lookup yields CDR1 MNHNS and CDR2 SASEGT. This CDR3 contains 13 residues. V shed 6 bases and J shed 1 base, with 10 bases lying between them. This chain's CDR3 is CASRGQRSYEQYF. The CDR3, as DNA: TGTGCCAGCAGAGGACAGAGATCCTACGAGCAGTACTTC.

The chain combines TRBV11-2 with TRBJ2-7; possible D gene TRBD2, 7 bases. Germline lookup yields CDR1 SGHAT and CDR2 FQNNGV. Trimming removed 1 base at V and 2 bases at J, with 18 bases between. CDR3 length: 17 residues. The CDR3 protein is CASSLARGPDQAYEQYF. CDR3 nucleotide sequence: TGTGCCAGCAGCTTAGCGCGGGGGCCAGACCAAGCCTACGAGCAGTACTTC.

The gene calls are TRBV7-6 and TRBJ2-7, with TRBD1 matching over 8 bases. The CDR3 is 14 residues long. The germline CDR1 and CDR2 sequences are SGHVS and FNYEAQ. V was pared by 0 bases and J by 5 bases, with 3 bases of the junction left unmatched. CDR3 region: CASSLARTGHEQYF. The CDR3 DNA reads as TGTGCCAGCAGCTTAGCTAGGACAGGGCACGAGCAGTACTTC.

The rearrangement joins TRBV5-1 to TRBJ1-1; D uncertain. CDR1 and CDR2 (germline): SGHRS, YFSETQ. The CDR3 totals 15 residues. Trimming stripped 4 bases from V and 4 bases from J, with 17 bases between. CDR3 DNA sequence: TGCGCCAGCAGCCTCAGCGGGCGCTCCCCCACTGAAGCTTTCTTT. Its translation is CASSLSGRSPTEAFF.

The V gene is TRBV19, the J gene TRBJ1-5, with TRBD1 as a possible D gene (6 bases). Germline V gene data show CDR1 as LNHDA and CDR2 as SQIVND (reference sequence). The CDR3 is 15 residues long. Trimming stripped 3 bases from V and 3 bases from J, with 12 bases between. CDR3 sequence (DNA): TGTGCCAGTAGTATCGGCAGGGGCCCCAATCAGCCCCAGCATTTT. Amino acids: CASSIGRGPNQPQHF.

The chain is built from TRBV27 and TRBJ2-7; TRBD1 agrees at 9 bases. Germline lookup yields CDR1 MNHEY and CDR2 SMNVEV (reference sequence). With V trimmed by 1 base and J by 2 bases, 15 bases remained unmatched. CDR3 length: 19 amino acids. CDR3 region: CASSLFGGDRAPGTYEQYF. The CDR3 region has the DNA TGTGCCAGCAGTTTATTCGGTGGGGACAGGGCGCCGGGAACCTACGAGCAGTACTTC.

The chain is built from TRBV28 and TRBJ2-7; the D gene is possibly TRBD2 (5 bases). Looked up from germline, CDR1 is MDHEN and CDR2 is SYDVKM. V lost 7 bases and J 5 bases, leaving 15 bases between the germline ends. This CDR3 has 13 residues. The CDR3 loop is CASMVYEGNEQYF. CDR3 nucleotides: TGTGCCAGCATGGTTTACGAGGGAAACGAGCAGTACTTC.

The DNA for the CDR3 is TGTGCCAGCAGTGATCCTCACAAGACAGGAGGCAACCCGAAAGCTTTCTTT. This gives the protein CASSDPHKTGGNPKAFF. The chain uses TRBV6-1 and TRBJ1-1, with D possibly TRBD1 on 6 matching bases. The V gene's germline CDR1 is MNHNS and CDR2 SASEGT. The CDR3 extends over 17 amino acids. V shed 3 bases and J shed 9 bases, with 26 bases lying between them.

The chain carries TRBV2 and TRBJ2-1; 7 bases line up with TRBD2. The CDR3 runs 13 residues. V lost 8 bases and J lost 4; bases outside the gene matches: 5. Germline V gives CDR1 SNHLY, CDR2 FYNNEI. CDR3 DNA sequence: TGTGCCAGCTCTAAAGCGGGGTACAATGAGCAGTTCTTC. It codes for CASSKAGYNEQFF.

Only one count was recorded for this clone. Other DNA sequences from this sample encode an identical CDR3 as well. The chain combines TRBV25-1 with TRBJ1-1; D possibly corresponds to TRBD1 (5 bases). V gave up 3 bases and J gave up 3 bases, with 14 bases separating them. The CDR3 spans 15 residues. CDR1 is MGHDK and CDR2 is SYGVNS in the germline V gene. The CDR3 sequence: CASSDTGVRDTEAFF. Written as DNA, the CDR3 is TGTGCCAGCAGTGATACAGGAGTCCGTGACACTGAAGCTTTCTTT.